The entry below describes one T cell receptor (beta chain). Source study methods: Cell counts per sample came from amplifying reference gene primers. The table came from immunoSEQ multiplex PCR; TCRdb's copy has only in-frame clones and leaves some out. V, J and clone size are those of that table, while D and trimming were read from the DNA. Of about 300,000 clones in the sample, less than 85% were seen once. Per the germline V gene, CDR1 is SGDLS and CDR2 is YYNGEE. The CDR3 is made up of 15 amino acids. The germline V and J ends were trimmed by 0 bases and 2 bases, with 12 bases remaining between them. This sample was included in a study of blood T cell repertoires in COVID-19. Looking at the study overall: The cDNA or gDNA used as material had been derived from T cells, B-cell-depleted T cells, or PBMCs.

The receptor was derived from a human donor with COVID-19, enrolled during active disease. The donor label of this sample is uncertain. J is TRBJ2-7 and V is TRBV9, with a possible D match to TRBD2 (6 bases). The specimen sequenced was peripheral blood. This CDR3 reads CASSVGVAVPYEQYF. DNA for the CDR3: TGTGCCAGCAGCGTAGGGGTAGCGGTACCCTACGAGCAGTACTTC.